Reported below is one T cell receptor (beta chain). What it binds is not known. For every sample, eight separate reactions were used to make cDNA. TCRdb reprocessed the 5' RACE reads, with one entry per CDR3 protein and no DNA. Recorded here are a few hundred thousand distinct CDR3 sequences; the top ten clones represent just over 2.5%. The data were taken from a study of monozygotic twins with inflammatory bowel disease. Study-wide findings and caveats: Results did not support any single strong IBD-associated signal or clonotype. IBD patients carried less diverse TCRbeta repertoires (inverse Simpson) than healthy co-twins. Different subtypes (of T cells) could not be told apart from one another.

The CDR3 loop spans 14 amino acids. The germline V gene encodes CDR1 SGHRS and CDR2 YFSETQ. Sequences were obtained from blood. The clonotype was recovered from a human donor with ulcerative colitis or Crohn's disease, or a healthy co-twin of an affected twin (not recorded which). The chain links TRBV5-1 to TRBJ2-5; the TCRdb D gene call, TRBD1, has no DNA to confirm it. CDR3 loop: CASSPWTGIVTQYF.